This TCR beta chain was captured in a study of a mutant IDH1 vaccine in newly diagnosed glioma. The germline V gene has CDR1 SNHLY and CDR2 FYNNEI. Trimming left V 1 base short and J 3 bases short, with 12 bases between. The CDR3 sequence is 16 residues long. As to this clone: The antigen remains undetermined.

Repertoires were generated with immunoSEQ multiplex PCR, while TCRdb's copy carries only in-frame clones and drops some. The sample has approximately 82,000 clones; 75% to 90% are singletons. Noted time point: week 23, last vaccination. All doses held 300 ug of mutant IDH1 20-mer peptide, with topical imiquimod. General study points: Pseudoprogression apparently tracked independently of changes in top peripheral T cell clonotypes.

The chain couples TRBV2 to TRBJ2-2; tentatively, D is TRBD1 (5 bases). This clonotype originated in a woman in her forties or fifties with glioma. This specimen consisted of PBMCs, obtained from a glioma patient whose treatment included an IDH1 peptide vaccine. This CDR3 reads CASSEGLGLDTGELFF. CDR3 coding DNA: TGTGCCAGCAGTGAAGGACTGGGGCTGGACACCGGGGAGCTGTTTTTT.